Listed here is a single T cell receptor (beta chain). The entry originates in a study of blood T cell repertoires in COVID-19. Across the whole study: COVID-19 samples collected from the United States, Italy and Spain covered acute and convalescent phases.

The V end was cut by 7 bases, the J end by 6 bases, with 20 bases between. CDR3 length: 15 residues. Germline V gene data show CDR1 as SGDLS and CDR2 as YYNGEE. How the authors handled the data: Reference gene primers were amplified, and this amplification served to estimate nucleated cell counts. The method was immunoSEQ multiplex PCR; TCRdb's version includes in-frame clones alone and lacks a portion of them. V, J and clone size reflect that table, while D and trimming were determined from the DNA. The sample carries about 68,000 clones, roughly nine tenths recorded once. Sequencing used peripheral blood. V gene TRBV9 combines with J gene TRBJ1-5; tentatively, D is TRBD1 (5 bases). The clonotype originates from a man between 50 and 59 years old with acute or convalescent COVID-19. In nucleotides, the CDR3 is TGTGCCAGCGCCGCGGGACCTTCCGGAACTCAGCCCCAGCATTTT. Translated: CASAAGPSGTQPQHF. Supplemented by reference TRBV9 and TRBJ1-5, the full variable domain reads DSGVTQTPKHLITATGQRVTLRCSPRSGDLSVYWYQQSLDQGLQFLIQYYNGEERAKGNILERFSAQQFPDLHSELNLSSLELGDSALYFCASAAGPSGTQPQHFGDGTRLSIL.